The 18 T cell receptor beta chains listed next were all sequenced from one sample in a study of blood T cell repertoires in COVID-19 (dated by TCRdb to 2018 to 2020). The library was made by the immunoSEQ multiplex PCR assay. TCRdb limited this immuneACCESS table to in-frame rearrangements with V and J called. A share of clones is missing; checked studies link under half to unresolved V genes, and the rest is unexplained. The sample data list around 97,000 clones, and roughly nine tenths of these were observed just once. The leading ten clones occupy under 20% of the sample. Source material: peripheral blood. These receptors were taken from a woman at least 80 years old in a cohort sampled during active COVID-19.

V usage is TRBV10-2 and J usage is TRBJ2-7; TRBD2 matches 13 bases. The CDR3 runs to 17 residues. Germline CDR1 is WSHSY and CDR2 is SAAADI. Trimming took 5 bases from V and 5 from J; bases not matched to a gene: 12. CDR3 region: CASSMPGLAGLGDEQYF. In DNA, the CDR3 is TGCGCCAGCAGTATGCCGGGACTAGCGGGATTAGGGGACGAGCAGTACTTC.

The rearrangement links TRBV28 to TRBJ2-4, with unresolved D. The V and J ends lost 3 bases and 1 base respectively, with 10 bases between them. Germline CDR1 reads MDHEN; CDR2 reads SYDVKM. The CDR3 is 15 residues long. The CDR3, as DNA: TGTGCCAGCAGTTTCCCAACCGGGGCCAAAAACATTCAGTACTTC. Amino acid sequence: CASSFPTGAKNIQYF.

The chain carries TRBV5-3 and TRBJ2-1; no reliable D call. TRBV5-3 is classed as an ORF, of uncertain function. V was trimmed by 3 bases and J by 3 bases, leaving 19 bases between them. This CDR3 contains 17 residues. The CDR3 here is CARSSQYPGGFYNEQFF. For the CDR3, the DNA is TGTGCCAGAAGCTCCCAGTATCCGGGTGGATTCTACAATGAGCAGTTCTTC.

This clone occurred once. The chain has TRBV9 and TRBJ2-5; TRBD1 matches at 9 bases. The CDR3 has 16 residues. From germline, CDR1 is SGDLS and CDR2 YYNGEE. V lost 0 bases, J lost 5 bases, and 8 bases stayed unmatched. DNA for the CDR3: TGTGCCAGCAGCGTAGATGGGACAGGGCGGGGGGAGACCCAGTACTTC. It codes for CASSVDGTGRGETQYF.

The chain employs TRBV6-5 and TRBJ2-1, with 7 positions matching TRBD2. With 10 bases clipped from V and 6 bases from J, the junction kept 12 bases outside the gene matches. Germline-derived CDR1 and CDR2 are MNHEY and SVGAGI. This CDR3 has 14 amino acids. CDR3 loop: CATLGLGKGNEQFF. The CDR3 DNA reads as TGTGCCACCCTTGGACTAGGTAAAGGCAATGAGCAGTTCTTC.

The chain couples TRBV5-1 to TRBJ2-3, with 12 bases identical to TRBD2. CDR3 length: 18 residues. The junction had 7 bases not matched to a gene; V was cut back by 1 base and J by 1 base. Germline-derived CDR1 and CDR2 are SGHRS and YFSETQ. The CDR3 region has the DNA TGCGCCAGCAGCTTGCCTCTACTAGCGGGGGGCCGCACAGATACGCAGTATTTT. It translates to CASSLPLLAGGRTDTQYF.

This clone was recorded a few times. The chain employs TRBV2 and TRBJ2-5, with TRBD2 as a possible D gene (7 bases). The CDR3 is 14 residues long. V shed 4 bases and J shed 7 bases, with 16 bases lying between them. Germline V lookup: CDR1 SNHLY, CDR2 FYNNEI. CDR3 loop: CASSGGGAAPTQYF. CDR3 DNA: TGTGCCAGCAGTGGAGGGGGGGCCGCCCCGACCCAGTACTTC.

J is TRBJ1-2 and V is TRBV9; D not resolved. Germline V gene sequence: CDR1 SGDLS, CDR2 YYNGEE. Trimming took off 7 bases at V and 4 bases at J, with 17 bases between the two ends. The CDR3 extends over 14 amino acids. CDR3: CASRPEGGGYGYTF. The CDR3 bases are TGTGCCAGCCGTCCCGAGGGTGGAGGCTATGGCTACACCTTC.

The sample holds a few counts of this clone. V usage is TRBV5-6 and J usage is TRBJ1-1; D not resolved. The CDR3 runs 15 residues. Trimming removed 4 bases from V and 1 base from J, with 14 bases in between. Germline CDR1 and CDR2: SGHDT and YYEEEE. The CDR3 sequence is CASSPEVFRNTEAFF. Here the CDR3 DNA reads TGTGCCAGCAGCCCTGAGGTCTTTCGGAACACTGAAGCTTTCTTT. Variable domain in full (rest from reference TRBV5-6 and TRBJ1-1): DAGVTQSPTHLIKTRGQQVTLRCSPKSGHDTVSWYQQALGQGPQFIFQYYEEEERQRGNFPDRFSGHQFPNYSSELNVNALLLGDSALYLCASSPEVFRNTEAFFGQGTRLTVV.

The sample holds one count of this clone. V usage is TRBV19 and J usage is TRBJ2-1; a possible D gene is TRBD2 (6 bases). The CDR3 is made up of 16 amino acids. Germline V lookup: CDR1 LNHDA, CDR2 SQIVND (reference sequence). V dropped 5 bases and J dropped 6 bases, with 20 bases sitting between them. CDR3 DNA: TGTGCCAGTAGTGCCCTTATGGGGGGTGTCGGCAATGAGCAGTTCTTC. This encodes CASSALMGGVGNEQFF.

The V and J genes are TRBV15 and TRBJ1-1; 7 nucleotides line up with TRBD1. There are 15 residues in the CDR3. Losses at the gene ends were 4 bases for V and 4 bases for J; bases not matched to a gene: 9. CDR1 and CDR2 from the germline V gene are LNHNV and YYDKDF (reference sequence). The CDR3 sequence: CATSTSPPGGTEAFF. The CDR3, as DNA: TGTGCCACCAGCACTAGTCCCCCAGGGGGCACTGAAGCTTTCTTT.

This clone occurred a few times. The chain carries TRBV27 and TRBJ1-1; D gene uncertain. V was trimmed by 5 bases and J by 2 bases, leaving 12 bases between them. CDR1 MNHEY and CDR2 SMNVEV come from the germline V gene (reference sequence). The CDR3 loop spans 14 amino acids. CDR3 DNA sequence: TGTGCCAGCAGTCCGAGGAGAGTCAACACTGAAGCTTTCTTT. This gives the protein CASSPRRVNTEAFF.

The chain recombines TRBV6-2 or TRBV6-3 with TRBJ1-2, with 7 positions matching TRBD1. Germline CDR1 reads MNHEY; CDR2 reads SVGEGT. The CDR3 runs to 12 residues. V shed 4 bases, J shed 8 bases, and the junction held 4 bases outside the gene matches. CDR3: CASSLTGSGYTF. CDR3 in DNA: TGTGCCAGCAGTTTGACAGGGAGCGGCTACACCTTC.

The chain couples TRBV7-3 to TRBJ1-1; D might be TRBD1 (5 bases). The V gene's germline CDR1 is SGHTA and CDR2 FQGTGA. There are 15 residues in the CDR3. V dropped 5 bases and J dropped 5 bases, with 18 bases sitting between them. DNA for the CDR3: TGTGCCAGCAGCGCAAAGGCCTCGGGGGGGACTGAAGCTTTCTTT. Its translation: CASSAKASGGTEAFF. Full variable domain (missing parts from reference TRBV7-3 and TRBJ1-1): GAGVSQTPSNKVTEKGKYVELRCDPISGHTALYWYRQSLGQGPEFLIYFQGTGAADDSGLPNDRFFAVRPEGSVSTLKIQRTERGDSAVYLCASSAKASGGTEAFFGQGTRLTVV.

This chain connects TRBV28 to TRBJ2-7; TRBD1 matches 9 bases. Germline CDR1 and CDR2: MDHEN and SYDVKM. The CDR3 is 13 amino acids. The V segment lost 6 bases and the J segment 5 bases; nucleotides outside the gene matches: 5. CDR3 region: CASRTGGSNEQYF. DNA of the CDR3: TGTGCCAGCAGGACAGGGGGGTCGAACGAGCAGTACTTC.

The chain uses TRBV5-4 and TRBJ2-2, with 7 bases matching TRBD1. The junction had 6 bases not matched to a gene; V was cut back by 4 bases and J by 3 bases. The V gene's germline CDR1 is SGHNT and CDR2 YYREEE (reference sequence). CDR3 size: 15 residues. CDR3 amino acids: CASSLRQGDTGELFF. CDR3 nucleotides: TGTGCCAGCAGCCTGCGACAGGGCGACACCGGGGAGCTGTTTTTT.

The V call is TRBV5-1, the J call TRBJ2-5; 8 positions match TRBD2. V lost 5 bases, J lost 3 bases, and 6 bases stayed unmatched. CDR1 is SGHRS, CDR2 YFSETQ, per germline. This CDR3 contains 14 residues. This chain's CDR3 is CASRLAGREETQYF. The CDR3 nucleotides are TGCGCCAGCAGGTTAGCGGGGAGGGAAGAGACCCAGTACTTC.

V usage is TRBV19 and J usage is TRBJ1-4; 9 bases line up with TRBD1. The V segment lost 2 bases and the J segment 7 bases; nucleotides outside the gene matches: 5. Germline V gives CDR1 LNHDA, CDR2 SQIVND (reference sequence). CDR3 length equals 15 residues. The chain's CDR3 is CASSIRDRVFEKLFF. The CDR3 DNA reads as TGTGCCAGTAGTATAAGGGACAGGGTGTTTGAAAAACTGTTTTTT.